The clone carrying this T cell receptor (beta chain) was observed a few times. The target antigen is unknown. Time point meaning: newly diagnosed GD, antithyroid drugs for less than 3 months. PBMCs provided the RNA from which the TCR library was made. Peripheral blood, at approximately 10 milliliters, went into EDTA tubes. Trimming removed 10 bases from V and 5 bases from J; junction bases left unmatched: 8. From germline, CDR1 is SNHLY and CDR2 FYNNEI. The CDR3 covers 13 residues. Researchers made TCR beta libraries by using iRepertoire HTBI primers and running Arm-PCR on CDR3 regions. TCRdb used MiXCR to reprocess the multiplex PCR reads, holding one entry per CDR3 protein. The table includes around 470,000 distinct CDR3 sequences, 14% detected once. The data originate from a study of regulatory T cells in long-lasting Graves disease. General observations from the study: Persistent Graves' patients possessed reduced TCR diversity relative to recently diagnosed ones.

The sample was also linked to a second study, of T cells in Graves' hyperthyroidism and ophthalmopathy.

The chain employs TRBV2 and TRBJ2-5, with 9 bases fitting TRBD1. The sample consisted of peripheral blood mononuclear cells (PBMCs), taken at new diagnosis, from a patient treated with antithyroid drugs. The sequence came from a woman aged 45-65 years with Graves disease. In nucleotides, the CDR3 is TGTGCCACCACCAGGACAGGGGAGGAGACCCAGTACTTC. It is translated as CATTRTGEETQYF.